The 32 T cell receptor beta chains reported below all come from one sample, sequenced in a study of post-analysis software for immune sequencing data. Study results and caveats: Among five TRBV segments more frequent in patients than controls were TRBV5-6, TRBV5-1 and TRBV20-1.

No antigens are known for them. The TCR beta cDNA libraries contained unique molecular identifiers. One entry per CDR3 protein results from TCRdb running MiXCR on the PCR reads. Altogether some 190,000 distinct CDR3 sequences are present, roughly 30% being singletons, with the ten largest covering less than 4%. Sequencing used blood. The receptors were gathered from a girl under 18 with multiple sclerosis.

This clonotype was seen a single time. A read error may account for a junction end that differs from germline. The rearrangement links TRBV20-1 to TRBJ2-5, with TRBD2 as a possible D gene (5 bases). Germline assignment: CDR1 DFQATT and CDR2 SNEGSKA (reference sequence). The CDR3 loop spans 14 amino acids. CDR3 sequence reads: CSARDVWERETKYF. CDR3 coding DNA: TGCAGTGCTAGAGATGTATGGGAGAGAGAGACCAAGTACTTC.

The chain joins TRBV5-1 to TRBJ2-1, with 9 bases lining up with TRBD2. CDR1 and CDR2 (germline): SGHRS, YFSETQ. The trim removed 0 bases at V and 7 bases at J, leaving 8 bases unmatched. This CDR3 has 16 amino acids. CDR3 DNA: TGCGCCAGCAGCTTGGAAGGCGGGAGGGTGCGGAATGAGCAGTTCTTC. Translating it yields CASSLEGGRVRNEQFF.

This clonotype was counted many times. The J gene is TRBJ2-1, the V gene TRBV29-1, with D tentatively TRBD1 or TRBD2 (5 bases each). The CDR3 contains 16 residues. Per the germline V gene, CDR1 is SQVTM and CDR2 is ANQGSEA. Trimming cost V 6 bases and J 1 base, with 19 bases left between them. The CDR3 nucleotides read TGCAGCGTCCCCAGCCGGGACGAGGAGTCCTACAATGAGCAGTTCTTC. Protein product: CSVPSRDEESYNEQFF.

There are many counts of this clonotype. The V and J genes are TRBV12-3 or TRBV12-4 and TRBJ2-5; perhaps D is TRBD1 or TRBD2 (6 bases each). The CDR3 consists of 14 residues. Trimming took off 3 bases at V and 5 bases at J, with 13 bases between the two ends. The CDR3 here is CASSLKGGEETQYF. DNA for the CDR3: TGTGCCAGCAGTTTGAAGGGGGGCGAGGAGACCCAGTACTTC.

The chain is built from TRBV20-1 and TRBJ1-6, with a weak D call TRBD1 (5 bases). Trimming removed 1 base at V and 0 bases at J, with 16 bases between. The CDR3 has 18 amino acids. The V gene's germline CDR1 is DFQATT and CDR2 SNEGSKA (reference sequence). CDR3 DNA: TGCAGTGCTAGAGTGGAGGGAACAGGAGTCTCCTATAATTCACCCCTCCACTTT. Translated, it gives CSARVEGTGVSYNSPLHF.

This clonotype occurred a few times. A much larger clone is a single base away; this may be a read error. The J gene is TRBJ2-6, the V gene TRBV29-1; TRBD2 agrees at 7 bases. Germline CDR1 SQVTM, CDR2 ANQGSEA. V dropped 4 bases and J dropped 6; count of bases not matched to a gene: 6. CDR3 size: 14 residues. The CDR3 spells CSVGEGPEANVLTF. In DNA, the CDR3 is TGCAGCGTTGGGGAGGGCCCTGAGGCCAACGTCCTGACTTTC.

The chain carries TRBV5-1 and TRBJ2-3; 10 bases align to TRBD2. The J segment lost 1 base and the V segment lost 4 bases, leaving 12 bases of the junction unmatched. CDR3 length: 18 amino acids. Per germline, CDR1 SGHRS and CDR2 YFSETQ. In nucleotides, the CDR3 is TGCGCCAGCAGCCCCGGACTAGCGGCGTACGTTGGCACAGATACGCAGTATTTT. Its protein is CASSPGLAAYVGTDTQYF.

This clonotype was recorded a few times. The chain uses TRBV5-1 and TRBJ2-7; either TRBD1 or TRBD2 may fit D (5 bases each). The CDR3 loop spans 16 amino acids. V shed 1 base and J shed 3 bases, with 17 bases lying between them. Germline lookup yields CDR1 SGHRS and CDR2 YFSETQ. The DNA for the CDR3 is TGCGCCAGCAGCTTGATGCCGGGACGGCAGGGCTACGAGCAGTACTTC. The encoded protein is CASSLMPGRQGYEQYF.

There are many counts of this clonotype. The chain has TRBV3-1 and TRBJ1-2; D unresolved. V lost 0 bases, J lost 3 bases, and 8 bases lay in between. The CDR3 loop spans 14 amino acids. Germline CDR1 is LGHDT and CDR2 is YNNKEL (reference sequence). In nucleotides, the CDR3 is TGTGCCAGCAGCCAAGATAGCATCTACTATGGCTACACCTTC. This sequence encodes CASSQDSIYYGYTF.

The chain links TRBV5-1 to TRBJ2-1, with a tentative D call TRBD2 (7 bases). Trimming took off 4 bases at V and 1 base at J, with 15 bases between the two ends. The CDR3 contains 16 residues. Germline CDR1 and CDR2: SGHRS and YFSETQ. The CDR3 bases are TGCGCCAGCAGCGTGGAAGGGGGGGGGTCCTACAATGAGCAGTTCTTC. This codes for CASSVEGGGSYNEQFF.

This clonotype turned up a few times. This may stem from a read error, because a much larger clone lies one nucleotide away. For the CDR3, the DNA is TGCGCCAGCGGCTTGAGTGGGACAGGGTCCTACGAGCAGTACTTC. Encoded protein: CASGLSGTGSYEQYF. The gene calls are TRBV5-1 and TRBJ2-7, with TRBD1 matching 9 bases. The CDR3 totals 15 residues. Germline V lookup: CDR1 SGHRS, CDR2 YFSETQ.

In its sample, this clonotype was seen a few times. V gene TRBV2 combines with J gene TRBJ2-5; 7 nucleotides agree with TRBD1. The J call may be incorrect, as the DNA end agrees better with TRBJ2-7. The CDR3 has 14 amino acids. Germline lookup yields CDR1 SNHLY and CDR2 FYNNEI. The CDR3 loop is CASRQTGFTYEQYF. The CDR3 coding sequence is TGTGCCAGTCGGCAGACAGGGTTTACCTACGAGCAGTACTTC.

Here the CDR3 reads CASSQDWASGGASRKTQYF. The CDR3 DNA reads as TGCGCCAGCAGCCAAGATTGGGCTAGCGGGGGGGCCAGTAGGAAGACCCAGTACTTC. The chain recombines TRBV4-1 with TRBJ2-5, with TRBD2 matching over 12 bases. This CDR3 region has 19 residues. In germline, CDR1 is MGHRA, CDR2 YSYEKL. Trimming cost V 0 bases and J 6 bases; bases outside gene matches: 14.

This clonotype was seen at least ten times. This chain links TRBV28 with TRBJ2-3; the D gene is possibly TRBD1 (6 bases). Germline-derived CDR1 and CDR2 are MDHEN and SYDVKM. V lost 6 bases and J lost 1, with 17 bases in between. The length of the CDR3 is 16 residues. For the CDR3, the DNA is TGTGCCAGCAGCAGCAGGGGTTACCGAGGCACAGATACGCAGTATTTT. It encodes CASSSRGYRGTDTQYF.

The CDR3 reads CASGLVLRSGTAEQFF. The CDR3 DNA sequence: TGTGCTAGTGGTTTGGTACTTCGATCGGGGACGGCTGAGCAGTTCTTC. This chain uses TRBV12-5 with TRBJ2-1; the D gene could be TRBD1 or TRBD2 (5 bases each). Germline-derived CDR1 and CDR2 are LGHNT and FRNRAP. The CDR3 runs 16 residues. Trimming pared 0 bases from V and 9 bases from J, leaving 18 bases between.

This clonotype came up many times. The CDR3, as DNA: TGCAGCGAGAACAGGGACGGTGGCTACACCTTC. It is translated as CSENRDGGYTF. V usage is TRBV29-1 and J usage is TRBJ1-2, with D perhaps matching TRBD1 (6 bases). Per the germline V gene, CDR1 is SQVTM and CDR2 is ANQGSEA. Deletions cut 7 bases from V and 7 bases from J, with 13 bases between. The CDR3 totals 11 residues. The whole variable domain, remainder taken from reference TRBV29-1 and TRBJ1-2, is SAVISQKPSRDICQRGTSLTIQCQVDSQVTMMFWYRQQPGQSLTLIATANQGSEATYESGFVIDKFPISRPNLTFSTLTVSNMSPEDSSIYLCSENRDGGYTFGSGTRLTVV.

This clonotype was counted many times. J is TRBJ2-1 and V is TRBV29-1; TRBD2 aligns across 7 bases. V lost 6 bases, J lost 5 bases, and 4 bases stayed unmatched. CDR1 and CDR2 (germline): SQVTM, ANQGSEA. The CDR3 totals 12 residues. The CDR3 region has the DNA TGCAGCGTACAACGGGGGGACAATGAGCAGTTCTTC. Encoded protein: CSVQRGDNEQFF.

V usage is TRBV20-1 and J usage is TRBJ1-5; D possibly corresponds to TRBD1 (6 bases). Trimming pared 3 bases from V and 0 bases from J, leaving 15 bases between. This CDR3 is built from 16 residues. The V gene's germline CDR1 is DFQATT and CDR2 SNEGSKA (reference sequence). In DNA form, the CDR3 reads TGCAGTGCTAGGTTAGGGGGAGCTTATAGCAATCAGCCCCAGCATTTT. Translating it yields CSARLGGAYSNQPQHF.

The table lists this clonotype with many counts. CDR3: CSVDAGGYTF. Written as DNA, the CDR3 is TGCAGCGTTGATGCGGGAGGCTACACCTTC. The rearrangement uses TRBV29-1 and TRBJ1-2; D remains unclear. This CDR3 is built from 10 residues. V gave up 3 bases and J gave up 8 bases, with 7 bases separating them. Germline loops: CDR1 SQVTM, CDR2 ANQGSEA. Full variable domain (rest looked up from reference TRBV29-1 and TRBJ1-2): SAVISQKPSRDICQRGTSLTIQCQVDSQVTMMFWYRQQPGQSLTLIATANQGSEATYESGFVIDKFPISRPNLTFSTLTVSNMSPEDSSIYLCSVDAGGYTFGSGTRLTVV.

This clonotype has a handful of counts. The gene calls are TRBV12-3 or TRBV12-4 and TRBJ2-5, with 10 bases matching TRBD1. The V and J ends lost 5 bases and 5 bases, in that order; junction bases with no gene match: 8. The CDR3 loop spans 15 amino acids. The CDR3 DNA reads TGTGCCAGCAGTCCGCCGGGACAGGGGAGGGAGACCCAGTACTTC. It specifies CASSPPGQGRETQYF.

This clonotype appeared many times. V is TRBV5-1 and J is TRBJ2-7; 9 bases are a match to TRBD1. V dropped 4 bases and J dropped 3; count of bases not matched to a gene: 11. This CDR3 comprises 16 residues. The germline gives CDR1 SGHRS, CDR2 YFSETQ. For the CDR3, the DNA is TGCGCCAGCAGCCCGAAACAGGGGGCAGAGAGCTACGAGCAGTACTTC. Translation: CASSPKQGAESYEQYF.

In this sample, this clonotype turned up many times. The chain is built from TRBV5-1 and TRBJ2-7; either TRBD1 or TRBD2 may supply D (6 bases each). The ends were cut back, 4 bases at V and 3 bases at J, with 11 bases in the middle. The CDR3 consists of 13 residues. CDR1 SGHRS and CDR2 YFSETQ come from the germline V gene. The CDR3 region is CASSRGQLYEQYF. CDR3 DNA: TGCGCCAGCAGCCGGGGGCAACTCTACGAGCAGTACTTC.

In regard to this clonotype: A much larger clone is a single base away; this may be a read error. The V call is TRBV7-2, the J call TRBJ1-2; tentative D call: TRBD1 (5 bases). The germline V and J ends were trimmed by 1 base and 4 bases, with 16 bases remaining between them. The CDR3 contains 16 residues. Looked up from germline, CDR1 is SGHTA and CDR2 is FQGNSA. The CDR3 DNA reads as TGTGCCAGCAGCTTAGTATCGGGACGGGGACGCTATGGCTACACCTTC. Its protein product is CASSLVSGRGRYGYTF.

This chain uses TRBV29-1 with TRBJ1-1; a possible D gene is TRBD1 (5 bases). Between the trimmed V and J ends, which lost 7 bases and 4 bases, there was a span of 25 bases. The CDR3 spans 16 residues. In germline, CDR1 is SQVTM, CDR2 ANQGSEA. Here the CDR3 reads CSADEWRGRETTEAFF. Here the CDR3 DNA reads TGCAGCGCGGATGAGTGGCGGGGGAGGGAGACCACTGAAGCTTTCTTT.

This rearrangement joins TRBV7-6 to TRBJ1-2; D is unresolved. Germline CDR1 is SGHVS and CDR2 is FNYEAQ. V was shortened by 7 bases and J by 8 bases, with 17 bases between the two germline ends. The CDR3 covers 13 residues. In DNA, the CDR3 is TGTGCCAGCATCGCCGGGCCCCCGGGGGGCTACACCTTC. This codes for CASIAGPPGGYTF.

This clonotype was counted many times. The V gene is TRBV28, the J gene TRBJ2-1; TRBD1 agrees at 11 bases. Germline loops: CDR1 MDHEN, CDR2 SYDVKM. The CDR3 sequence is 16 residues long. V trimming: 5 bases; J trimming: 4 bases; junction bases outside the gene matches: 7. The CDR3 here is CASSRIGDRGYNEQFF. The CDR3, as DNA: TGTGCCAGCAGTCGTATAGGGGACAGGGGGTACAATGAGCAGTTCTTC.

In this sample, this clonotype turned up many times. This sequence joins TRBV4-1 and TRBJ2-1; D is possibly TRBD1 or TRBD2 (5 bases each). In germline, CDR1 is MGHRA, CDR2 YSYEKL. The CDR3 runs 13 residues. Trimming left V 4 bases short and J 4 bases short, with 8 bases between. The CDR3 DNA reads as TGCGCCAGCAGCCCGGGACCTTACAATGAGCAGTTCTTC. It codes for CASSPGPYNEQFF.

The chain joins TRBV12-3 or TRBV12-4 to TRBJ1-5; D remains ambiguous. The V gene lost 7 bases and the J gene lost 0 bases, with 13 bases spanning the gap. The CDR3 sequence is 15 residues long. The CDR3 region is CASNTLSDSNQPQHF. As DNA, the CDR3 is TGTGCCAGCAATACCCTAAGCGATAGCAATCAGCCCCAGCATTTT.

As concerns this clonotype: This could be a read error, since a much larger clone is one nucleotide away. The chain links TRBV29-1 to TRBJ2-1; TRBD1 might be the D (5 bases). CDR1 is SQVTM, CDR2 ANQGSEA, per germline. This CDR3 is built from 10 residues. This chain's CDR3 is CRGRVNEQFF. In DNA, the CDR3 is TGCAGAGGCAGGGTCAATGAGCAGTTCTTC.

The rearrangement links TRBV25-1 to TRBJ1-1, with 12 positions matching TRBD1. This CDR3 is built from 18 residues. Germline CDR1 MGHDK, CDR2 SYGVNS. V shed 2 bases and J 5 bases; nucleotides not matched to a gene: 12. CDR3 amino acids: CASSETPGTGGGQTEAFF. DNA for the CDR3: TGTGCCAGCAGTGAAACTCCCGGGACAGGGGGCGGGCAAACTGAAGCTTTCTTT.

Remarks on this clonotype: A single base separates this from a much larger clone, so it may be a read error. The V gene is TRBV6-2 or TRBV6-3, the J gene TRBJ2-6; the D gene is possibly TRBD2 (6 bases). Germline values: CDR1 MNHEY, CDR2 SVGEGT. CDR3 length equals 17 residues. CDR3 sequence reads: CASVWSGVIYGANVRTF. In nucleotides, the CDR3 is TGTGCCAGCGTATGGTCGGGAGTGATCTATGGGGCCAACGTCCGGACTTTC.

Concerning this clonotype itself: A much larger clone sits a single nucleotide away, making a read error possible. The chain couples TRBV4-1 to TRBJ2-5, with D uncertain. Germline V gives CDR1 MGHRA, CDR2 YSYEKL. The CDR3 loop spans 16 amino acids. Trimming took off 0 bases at V and 1 base at J, with 12 bases between the two ends. In DNA form, the CDR3 reads TGCGCCAGCAGCCAAGAGTCGACAACACTCCAAGAGACCCAGTACTTC. It codes for CASSQESTTLQETQYF.